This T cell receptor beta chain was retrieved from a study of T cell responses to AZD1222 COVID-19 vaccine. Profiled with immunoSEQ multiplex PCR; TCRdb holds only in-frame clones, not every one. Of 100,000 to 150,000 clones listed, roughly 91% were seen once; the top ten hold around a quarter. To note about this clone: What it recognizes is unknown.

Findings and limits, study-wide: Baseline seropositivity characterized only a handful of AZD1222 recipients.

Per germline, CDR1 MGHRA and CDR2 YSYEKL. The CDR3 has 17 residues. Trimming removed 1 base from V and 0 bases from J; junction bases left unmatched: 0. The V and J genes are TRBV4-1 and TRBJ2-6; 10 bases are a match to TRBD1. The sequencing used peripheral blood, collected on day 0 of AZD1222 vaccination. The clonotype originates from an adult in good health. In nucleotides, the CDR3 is TGCGCCAGCAGCCAAGGGGACAGGGGCTCTGGGGCCAACGTCCTGACTTTC. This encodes CASSQGDRGSGANVLTF.